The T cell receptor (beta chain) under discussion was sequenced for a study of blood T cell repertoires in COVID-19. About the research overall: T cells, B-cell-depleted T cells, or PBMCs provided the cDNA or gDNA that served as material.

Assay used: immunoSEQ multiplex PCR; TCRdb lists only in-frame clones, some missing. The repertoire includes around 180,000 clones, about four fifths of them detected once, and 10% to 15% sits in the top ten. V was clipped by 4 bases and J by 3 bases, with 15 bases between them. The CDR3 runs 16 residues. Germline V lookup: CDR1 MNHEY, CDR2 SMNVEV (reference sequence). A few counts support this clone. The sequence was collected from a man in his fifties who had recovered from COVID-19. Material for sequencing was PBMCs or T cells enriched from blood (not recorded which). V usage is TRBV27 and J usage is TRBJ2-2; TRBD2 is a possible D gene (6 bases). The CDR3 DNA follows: TGTGCCAGCAGTTCCCTGGCGGGGTGGGACACCGGGGAGCTGTTTTTT. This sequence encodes CASSSLAGWDTGELFF.